The 14 T cell receptor beta chains listed next were all sequenced from one sample in a study of metastatic and nonmetastatic thyroid tumors. TCRdb reprocessed the PCR reads via MiXCR. The table records around 35,000 clones, about a sixth of them present only once. Thyroid surgery was performed in patients who had received no treatment beforehand. Sample: blood. Receptor source: a male donor with papillary thyroid cancer or a benign thyroid nodule (not recorded which). Some clones in this sample may be carry-over from other donors' samples.

This clone has ten or more counts. This rearrangement joins TRBV20-1 to TRBJ2-1; TRBD2 might be the D (6 bases). Trimming removed 1 base from V and 3 bases from J, with 13 bases in between. Per germline, CDR1 DFQATT and CDR2 SNEGSKA (reference sequence). The CDR3 is made up of 15 amino acids. The CDR3 loop reads CSARVGGELYNEQFF. The CDR3, as DNA: TGCAGTGCTAGAGTAGGCGGGGAACTCTACAATGAGCAGTTCTTC.

This chain joins TRBV25-1 and TRBJ1-6; no firm D call. This CDR3 spans 16 amino acids. V was shortened by 4 bases and J by 7 bases, with 17 bases between the two germline ends. CDR1 is MGHDK and CDR2 is SYGVNS in the germline V gene. The CDR3 protein is CASSAGMTSLNSPLHF. CDR3 nucleotides: TGTGCCAGCAGTGCAGGCATGACATCCTTGAATTCACCCCTCCACTTT. Looking up the rest from reference TRBV25-1 and TRBJ1-6 gives the full variable domain: EADIYQTPRYLVIGTGKKITLECSQTMGHDKMYWYQQDPGMELHLIHYSYGVNSTEKGDLSSESTVSRIRTEHFPLTLESARPSHTSQYLCASSAGMTSLNSPLHFGNGTRLTVT.

This clone showed up many times. This chain connects TRBV6-4 to TRBJ2-3, with D possibly being TRBD2 (5 bases). V was cut by 5 bases and J by 1 base, with 16 bases left in between. This CDR3 has 16 amino acids. CDR1 MRHNA and CDR2 SNTAGT come from the germline V gene. Here the CDR3 reads CASSPQAAGGTDTQYF. CDR3 DNA: TGTGCCAGCAGTCCGCAGGCGGCGGGCGGCACAGATACGCAGTATTTT.

This chain uses TRBV10-2 with TRBJ2-7, with 8 bases matching TRBD1. The CDR3 consists of 14 residues. The V segment lost 5 bases and the J segment 5 bases; nucleotides outside the gene matches: 8. Germline values: CDR1 WSHSY, CDR2 SAAADI. The chain's CDR3 is CASSLTGQGNEQYF. CDR3 in DNA: TGCGCCAGCAGTCTTACTGGACAGGGTAACGAGCAGTACTTC.

This clone was seen ten or more times. V usage is TRBV12-3 or TRBV12-4 and J usage is TRBJ2-7, with a tentative D call TRBD1 (7 bases). This CDR3 is 14 amino acids long. Trimming stripped 5 bases from V and 3 bases from J, with 14 bases between. The CDR3 region is CASSPAGQIYEQYF. For the CDR3, the DNA is TGTGCCAGCAGTCCCGCGGGACAGATCTACGAGCAGTACTTC.

This clone was picked up many times. The chain uses TRBV7-9 and TRBJ1-4; D not certain. The CDR3 covers 11 residues. The V and J ends lost 1 base and 6 bases respectively, with 0 bases between them. CDR1 and CDR2 from the germline V gene are SEHNR and FQNEAQ (reference sequence). The CDR3, as DNA: TGTGCCAGCAGCTTAGATGAAAAACTGTTTTTT. This gives the protein CASSLDEKLFF.

This clone was seen ten or more times. The chain employs TRBV5-6 and TRBJ1-4; maybe TRBD1 (5 bases). The germline CDR1 and CDR2 sequences are SGHDT and YYEEEE. This CDR3 is 14 amino acids long. V dropped 2 bases and J dropped 8 bases, with 13 bases sitting between them. This CDR3 is CASSLVGRDEKLFF. The CDR3 bases are TGTGCCAGCAGCTTAGTGGGCAGGGACGAAAAACTGTTTTTT. Using reference TRBV5-6 and TRBJ1-4 for the parts outside the CDR3, the full variable domain is DAGVTQSPTHLIKTRGQQVTLRCSPKSGHDTVSWYQQALGQGPQFIFQYYEEEERQRGNFPDRFSGHQFPNYSSELNVNALLLGDSALYLCASSLVGRDEKLFFGSGTQLSVL.

There are many counts of this clone. The chain is built from TRBV7-8 and TRBJ2-3; 7 nucleotides line up with TRBD1. Germline assignment: CDR1 SGHVS and CDR2 FQNEAQ. The CDR3 length is 16 residues. J lost 4 bases, V lost 5 bases, and 12 bases had no gene match. DNA for the CDR3: TGTGCCAGCAGCCCACGGAAGGGGGCGCATGCAGATACGCAGTATTTT. Encoded protein: CASSPRKGAHADTQYF.

The table lists this clone with many counts. The chain is built from TRBV12-3 or TRBV12-4 and TRBJ2-1, with 9 bases that match TRBD2. The V segment lost 8 bases and the J segment 0 bases; nucleotides outside the gene matches: 14. This CDR3 contains 18 residues. The CDR3 spells CASESSGSYQSSYNEQFF. The CDR3 DNA reads as TGTGCCAGCGAGAGTAGCGGGAGTTACCAAAGCTCCTACAATGAGCAGTTCTTC.

J is TRBJ1-4 and V is TRBV5-1, with D possibly TRBD1 on 6 matching bases. The germline V gene encodes CDR1 SGHRS and CDR2 YFSETQ. Trimming stripped 4 bases from V and 3 bases from J, with 22 bases between. The CDR3 contains 18 residues. The CDR3 sequence: CASSLAGGLETANEKLFF. The CDR3 region has the DNA TGCGCCAGCAGCCTGGCGGGGGGGCTGGAGACTGCTAATGAAAAACTGTTTTTT.

This clone was counted many times. CDR3 in DNA: TGTGCCAGCAGCAAGGGACTAGCGGGATACGAGCAGTACTTC. Its translation is CASSKGLAGYEQYF. V and J are TRBV6-1 and TRBJ2-7; 13 nucleotides match TRBD2. The junction had 3 bases not matched to a gene; V was cut back by 6 bases and J by 4 bases. Per germline, CDR1 MNHNS and CDR2 SASEGT. The CDR3 runs to 14 residues.

This clone was found many times. This chain links TRBV20-1 with TRBJ2-5, with D perhaps matching TRBD1 (7 bases). The V gene's germline CDR1 is DFQATT and CDR2 SNEGSKA (reference sequence). The V gene lost 7 bases and the J gene lost 4 bases, with 16 bases spanning the gap. This CDR3 is 13 amino acids long. CDR3 DNA sequence: TGCAGTGTTCCGGAGGGACAGTTAGAGACCCAGTACTTC. Its translation is CSVPEGQLETQYF.

This clone has at least ten counts. The chain combines TRBV7-6 with TRBJ1-2, with 9 bases that match TRBD1. Germline V CDR1 and CDR2: SGHVS, FNYEAQ. With V trimmed by 3 bases and J by 5 bases, 16 bases remained unmatched. This CDR3 comprises 18 residues. Here the CDR3 DNA reads TGTGCCAGCAGCTTCCATGGGACAGGGCGCACACCCGGATATGGCTACACCTTC. Its protein is CASSFHGTGRTPGYGYTF.

The table lists this clone with a few counts. This chain joins TRBV6-1 and TRBJ2-1; D call uncertain. V shed 5 bases and J shed 9 bases, with 17 bases lying between them. This CDR3 spans 14 amino acids. The germline CDR1 and CDR2 sequences are MNHNS and SASEGT. The CDR3 DNA follows: TGTGCCAGCAGTAAGAGACATGGGTCGATTGAGCAGTTCTTC. It is translated as CASSKRHGSIEQFF.